The 29 T cell receptor beta chains reported below all come from one sample, sequenced in a study of control samples from healthy donors and cancer patients. Libraries were prepared by immunoSEQ multiplex PCR; TCRdb keeps only in-frame clonotypes and omits some of them. The sample consists of some 200,000 clones, over 90% of them appearing once. The sequenced material came from blood. These receptor sequences come from a middle-aged man in good health.

This clone was seen just once. The rearrangement uses TRBV28 and TRBJ1-2, with D maybe TRBD1 (5 bases). V dropped 2 bases and J dropped 6 bases, with 10 bases sitting between them. Germline V gene lookup returns CDR1 MDHEN and CDR2 SYDVKM. This CDR3 comprises 13 residues. The CDR3: CASSLQGFDGYTF. DNA for the CDR3: TGTGCCAGCAGTTTACAGGGTTTCGATGGCTACACCTTC.

The chain combines TRBV11-3 with TRBJ2-7; 10 bases are shared with TRBD1. The CDR3 is 15 residues long. Trimming removed 0 bases from V and 4 bases from J; junction bases left unmatched: 3. Germline CDR1 is SGHNT and CDR2 is YENEEA. The CDR3 DNA follows: TGTGCCAGCAGCTTAGATGGGACAGGGGTATACGAGCAGTACTTC. Translating it yields CASSLDGTGVYEQYF. Full variable domain (outside the CDR3, taken from reference TRBV11-3 and TRBJ2-7): EAGVVQSPRYKIIEKKQPVAFWCNPISGHNTLYWYLQNLGQGPELLIRYENEEAVDDSQLPKDRFSAERLKGVDSTLKIQPAELGDSAVYLCASSLDGTGVYEQYFGPGTRLTVT.

This clone was seen a few times. This rearrangement joins TRBV5-6 to TRBJ2-7; D not certain. The V gene lost 3 bases and the J gene lost 2 bases, with 9 bases spanning the gap. Germline V gene data show CDR1 as SGHDT and CDR2 as YYEEEE. The CDR3 covers 13 residues. CDR3 sequence (DNA): TGTGCCAGCAGCTCCTCGAACCCCTACGAGCAGTACGTC. Translation gives CASSSSNPYEQYV.

J is TRBJ2-1 and V is TRBV5-1, with 10 bases that match TRBD1. This CDR3 region has 15 residues. J gave up 9 bases and V 4 bases, and 10 bases lay outside the gene matches. The germline CDR1 and CDR2 sequences are SGHRS and YFSETQ. The DNA of the CDR3 is TGCGCCAGCAGCGGACAGGGGGGGATAGTGGGTGAGCAGTTCTTC. This codes for CASSGQGGIVGEQFF. The variable domain in full, with the rest retrieved from reference TRBV5-1 and TRBJ2-1, is KAGVTQTPRYLIKTRGQQVTLSCSPISGHRSVSWYQQTPGQGLQFLFEYFSETQRNKGNFPGRFSGRQFSNSRSEMNVSTLELGDSALYLCASSGQGGIVGEQFFGPGTRLTVL.

The chain is built from TRBV5-1 and TRBJ2-2; D is unclear. Deletions cut 3 bases from V and 1 base from J, with 7 bases between. The germline CDR1 and CDR2 sequences are SGHRS and YFSETQ. The CDR3 is 14 residues long. The CDR3 region is CASSSDGNTGELFF. DNA for the CDR3: TGCGCCAGCAGCTCCGACGGGAACACCGGGGAGCTGTTTTTT.

The chain joins TRBV2 to TRBJ1-4, with D unclear. The CDR3 totals 12 residues. Germline assignment: CDR1 SNHLY and CDR2 FYNNEI. The V end lost 10 bases, the J end lost 8 bases, and 14 bases lay between the germline ends. CDR3: CATRTDDEKLFF. The CDR3 coding sequence is TGTGCCACTCGGACGGATGACGAAAAACTGTTTTTT.

The rearrangement links TRBV25-1 to TRBJ2-7; D gene ambiguous. The CDR3 loop spans 14 amino acids. Trimming removed 3 bases from V and 3 bases from J, with 12 bases in between. The germline V gene has CDR1 MGHDK and CDR2 SYGVNS. CDR3 bases: TGTGCCAGCAGTGATTGGACGGTAAACTACGAGCAGTACTTC. Its translation: CASSDWTVNYEQYF.

The chain recombines TRBV11-2 with TRBJ2-7; D might be TRBD2 (5 bases). CDR1 is SGHAT and CDR2 is FQNNGV in the germline V gene. This CDR3 is 14 amino acids long. Trimming stripped 1 base from V and 4 bases from J, with 11 bases between. CDR3 DNA sequence: TGTGCCAGCAGCTTAGGTTATCCGGGATACGAGCAGTACGTC. The encoded protein is CASSLGYPGYEQYV.

The V gene is TRBV7-9, the J gene TRBJ2-3; 9 nucleotides align to TRBD1. There are 16 residues in the CDR3. V was pared by 4 bases and J by 4 bases, with 9 bases of the junction left unmatched. Germline values: CDR1 SEHNR, CDR2 FQNEAQ (reference sequence). The CDR3 region has the DNA TGTGCCAGCAGCTCCGGGACAGGGAGATTCGCAGATACGCAGTATTTT. Its protein product is CASSSGTGRFADTQYF.

The chain has TRBV28 and TRBJ2-6, with a possible D match to TRBD1 (6 bases). The CDR3 totals 18 residues. Between the trimmed V and J ends, which lost 3 bases and 0 bases, there was a span of 15 bases. Germline V gives CDR1 MDHEN, CDR2 SYDVKM. CDR3 sequence: CASSFDRFFFSGANVLTF. The CDR3 DNA reads as TGTGCCAGCAGTTTCGACAGGTTTTTCTTCTCTGGGGCCAACGTCCTGACTTTC. The full variable domain, its missing parts supplied by reference TRBV28 and TRBJ2-6, is DVKVTQSSRYLVKRTGEKVFLECVQDMDHENMFWYRQDPGLGLRLIYFSYDVKMKEKGDIPEGYSVSREKKERFSLILESASTNQTSMYLCASSFDRFFFSGANVLTFGAGSRLTVL.

This clone was found once. This chain uses TRBV5-1 with TRBJ2-3; D not certain. Trimming removed 1 base at V and 1 base at J, with 10 bases between. The CDR3 runs to 15 residues. Germline lookup yields CDR1 SGHRS and CDR2 YFSETQ. This chain's CDR3 is CASSLIPQGTDTQYF. The CDR3 region has the DNA TGCGCCAGCAGCTTGATCCCCCAGGGCACAGATACGCAGTATTTT.

The rearrangement joins TRBV5-6 to TRBJ1-4; D is perhaps TRBD1 (6 bases). Germline lookup yields CDR1 SGHDT and CDR2 YYEEEE. Trimming left V 2 bases short and J 5 bases short, with 16 bases between. The CDR3 totals 16 residues. This chain's CDR3 is CASSFSGEGGNEKLFF. The CDR3 coding sequence is TGTGCCAGCAGCTTCTCCGGCGAGGGGGGGAATGAAAAACTGTTTTTT.

The rearrangement joins TRBV2 to TRBJ1-1; no definite D call. The germline V gene has CDR1 SNHLY and CDR2 FYNNEI. The V gene lost 6 bases and the J gene lost 5 bases, with 13 bases spanning the gap. The CDR3 loop spans 13 amino acids. In DNA form, the CDR3 reads TGTGCCAGCAGGTTACCGGGAGAGACTGAAGCTTTCTTT. Translating gives CASRLPGETEAFF. Using reference TRBV2 and TRBJ1-1 for the parts outside the CDR3, the full variable domain is EPEVTQTPSHQVTQMGQEVILRCVPISNHLYFYWYRQILGQKVEFLVSFYNNEISEKSEIFDDQFSVERPDGSNFTLKIRSTKLEDSAMYFCASRLPGETEAFFGQGTRLTVV.

V usage is TRBV19 and J usage is TRBJ2-1; possibly TRBD2 for D (5 bases). The CDR3 loop spans 13 amino acids. Trimming pared 9 bases from V and 4 bases from J, leaving 13 bases between. CDR1 and CDR2 from the germline V gene are LNHDA and SQIVND (reference sequence). CDR3 in amino acids: CASGEWGYNEQFF. CDR3 bases: TGTGCCAGCGGGGAGTGGGGATACAATGAGCAGTTCTTC. Using reference TRBV19 and TRBJ2-1 for the parts outside the CDR3, the full variable domain is DGGITQSPKYLFRKEGQNVTLSCEQNLNHDAMYWYRQDPGQGLRLIYYSQIVNDFQKGDIAEGYSVSREKKESFPLTVTSAQKNPTAFYLCASGEWGYNEQFFGPGTRLTVL.

The chain couples TRBV20-1 to TRBJ1-2, with D unclear. CDR1 and CDR2 (germline): DFQATT, SNEGSKA (reference sequence). The V gene lost 6 bases and the J gene lost 7 bases, with 9 bases spanning the gap. The CDR3 length is 10 residues. This chain's CDR3 is CSAQIGGYTF. The CDR3 DNA follows: TGCAGTGCCCAAATAGGTGGCTACACCTTC.

The chain carries TRBV9 and TRBJ1-1, with D unclear. The V end was cut by 1 base, the J end by 0 bases, with 7 bases between. Germline V gene data show CDR1 as SGDLS and CDR2 as YYNGEE. CDR3 length: 14 residues. The chain's CDR3 is CASSVRAMNTEAFF. CDR3 DNA sequence: TGTGCCAGCAGCGTAAGGGCGATGAACACTGAAGCTTTCTTT.

The genes are TRBV5-6 and TRBJ1-2, with D unresolved. The V end was cut by 3 bases, the J end by 0 bases, with 9 bases between. Germline loops: CDR1 SGHDT, CDR2 YYEEEE. This CDR3 region has 14 residues. CDR3 in amino acids: CASSYTASNYGYTF. The CDR3 DNA reads TGTGCCAGCAGCTACACAGCCTCTAACTATGGCTACACCTTC.

The chain joins TRBV2 to TRBJ2-7, with 8 bases aligning to TRBD2. The CDR3 is made up of 13 amino acids. V shed 5 bases and J 9 bases; nucleotides not matched to a gene: 9. CDR1 and CDR2 (germline): SNHLY, FYNNEI. The CDR3 DNA reads as TGTGCCAGCAGTTGGAATGCGGGAGGCGGGCAGTACGTC. It encodes CASSWNAGGGQYV.

This rearrangement joins TRBV5-1 to TRBJ2-7, with D perhaps TRBD2 (6 bases). CDR1 and CDR2 (germline): SGHRS, YFSETQ. The CDR3 contains 15 residues. V was cut by 3 bases and J by 2 bases, with 15 bases left in between. CDR3 in DNA: TGCGCCAGCAGCTCCGGGGCAGCGGGCGCCTACGAGCAGTACGTC. Its translation: CASSSGAAGAYEQYV.

The rearrangement joins TRBV9 to TRBJ1-1; no reliable D call. Per the germline V gene, CDR1 is SGDLS and CDR2 is YYNGEE. Trimming shortened V by 0 bases and J by 4 bases, and 10 bases separated the two germline ends. There are 14 residues in the CDR3. CDR3 nucleotide sequence: TGTGCCAGCAGCGTAGATTCGGTTAGCACTGAAGCTTTCTTT. Protein: CASSVDSVSTEAFF.

The chain is built from TRBV28 and TRBJ2-2; D unclear. This CDR3 contains 13 residues. V lost 10 bases to trimming and J lost 0 bases, with 9 bases between them. Per germline, CDR1 MDHEN and CDR2 SYDVKM. CDR3 residues: CATFAPNTGELFF. The CDR3 region has the DNA TGTGCCACCTTTGCGCCGAACACCGGGGAGCTGTTTTTT.

The chain employs TRBV7-2 and TRBJ2-5; 11 bases are a match to TRBD2. Germline lookup yields CDR1 SGHTA and CDR2 FQGNSA. Germline trimming cut 4 bases from V and 5 bases from J; bases unmatched to any gene: 6. CDR3 length equals 15 residues. CDR3 amino acids: CASSSTSGAWETQYF. DNA of the CDR3: TGTGCCAGCAGCTCGACTAGCGGGGCTTGGGAGACCCAGTACTTC.

The chain is built from TRBV28 and TRBJ1-5; D remains ambiguous. The CDR3 has 13 residues. Germline loops: CDR1 MDHEN, CDR2 SYDVKM. V was shortened by 5 bases and J by 3 bases, with 8 bases between the two germline ends. The CDR3 DNA reads TGTGCCAGCAGTCCGATGGACAATCAGCCCCAGCATTTT. Translated: CASSPMDNQPQHF.

The chain links TRBV5-5 to TRBJ2-7; the D gene could be TRBD1 or TRBD2 (5 bases each). Germline-derived CDR1 and CDR2 are SGHKS and YYEKEE (reference sequence). The CDR3 covers 15 residues. V shed 4 bases and J shed 0 bases, with 14 bases lying between them. Written as DNA, the CDR3 is TGTGCCAGCAGCCTGGGTCCAGGGACCTCCTACGAGCAGTACGTC. It translates to CASSLGPGTSYEQYV.

This rearrangement joins TRBV6-5 to TRBJ2-7, with D perhaps TRBD1 or TRBD2 (7 bases each). The CDR3 is 16 residues long. Per germline, CDR1 MNHEY and CDR2 SVGAGI. Trimming took 0 bases from V and 5 from J, leaving 17 bases between them. Here the CDR3 DNA reads TGTGCCAGCAGTTACTCGCCGCCAGGGGGGGGTGACGAGCAGTACTTC. Translating it yields CASSYSPPGGGDEQYF.

CDR3 sequence (DNA): TGTGCCAGCAGTCTCTATGCCAGGGGGTTTTCTGGAAACACCATATATTTT. Encoded protein: CASSLYARGFSGNTIYF. This chain links TRBV6-6 with TRBJ1-3; TRBD1 matches 7 bases. V lost 5 bases, J lost 1 base, and 11 bases stayed unmatched. CDR1 is MNHNY and CDR2 is SVGAGI in the germline V gene (reference sequence). The CDR3 runs 17 residues.

The chain has TRBV10-3 and TRBJ1-5; the D gene is possibly TRBD1 (5 bases). Trimming removed 1 base at V and 1 base at J, with 11 bases between. Germline V gives CDR1 ENHRY, CDR2 SYGVKD. The CDR3 contains 16 residues. CDR3 protein: CAISEFGRQSNQPQHF. In DNA form, the CDR3 reads TGTGCCATCAGTGAGTTTGGTAGACAGAGCAATCAGCCCCAGCATTTT.

This clone was seen a single time. DNA for the CDR3: TGCGCCAGCAGCCAAGCTACCGGGACAGCAGGGTCTGAAGCTTTCTTT. Translated: CASSQATGTAGSEAFF. The J gene is TRBJ1-1, the V gene TRBV4-1, with 7 positions matching TRBD1. Germline assignment: CDR1 MGHRA and CDR2 YSYEKL. This CDR3 spans 16 amino acids. The V and J ends lost 1 base and 6 bases, in that order; junction bases with no gene match: 11.

On this clone: The same CDR3 is also encoded by other DNA sequences in this sample. V and J are TRBV6-6 and TRBJ1-2; D unresolved. Between the trimmed V and J ends, which lost 7 bases and 2 bases, there was a span of 5 bases. Germline V gene sequence: CDR1 MNHNY, CDR2 SVGAGI (reference sequence). CDR3 length: 11 amino acids. In DNA, the CDR3 is TGTGCCAGCACCGCGAACTATGGCTACACCTTC. Its protein product is CASTANYGYTF.